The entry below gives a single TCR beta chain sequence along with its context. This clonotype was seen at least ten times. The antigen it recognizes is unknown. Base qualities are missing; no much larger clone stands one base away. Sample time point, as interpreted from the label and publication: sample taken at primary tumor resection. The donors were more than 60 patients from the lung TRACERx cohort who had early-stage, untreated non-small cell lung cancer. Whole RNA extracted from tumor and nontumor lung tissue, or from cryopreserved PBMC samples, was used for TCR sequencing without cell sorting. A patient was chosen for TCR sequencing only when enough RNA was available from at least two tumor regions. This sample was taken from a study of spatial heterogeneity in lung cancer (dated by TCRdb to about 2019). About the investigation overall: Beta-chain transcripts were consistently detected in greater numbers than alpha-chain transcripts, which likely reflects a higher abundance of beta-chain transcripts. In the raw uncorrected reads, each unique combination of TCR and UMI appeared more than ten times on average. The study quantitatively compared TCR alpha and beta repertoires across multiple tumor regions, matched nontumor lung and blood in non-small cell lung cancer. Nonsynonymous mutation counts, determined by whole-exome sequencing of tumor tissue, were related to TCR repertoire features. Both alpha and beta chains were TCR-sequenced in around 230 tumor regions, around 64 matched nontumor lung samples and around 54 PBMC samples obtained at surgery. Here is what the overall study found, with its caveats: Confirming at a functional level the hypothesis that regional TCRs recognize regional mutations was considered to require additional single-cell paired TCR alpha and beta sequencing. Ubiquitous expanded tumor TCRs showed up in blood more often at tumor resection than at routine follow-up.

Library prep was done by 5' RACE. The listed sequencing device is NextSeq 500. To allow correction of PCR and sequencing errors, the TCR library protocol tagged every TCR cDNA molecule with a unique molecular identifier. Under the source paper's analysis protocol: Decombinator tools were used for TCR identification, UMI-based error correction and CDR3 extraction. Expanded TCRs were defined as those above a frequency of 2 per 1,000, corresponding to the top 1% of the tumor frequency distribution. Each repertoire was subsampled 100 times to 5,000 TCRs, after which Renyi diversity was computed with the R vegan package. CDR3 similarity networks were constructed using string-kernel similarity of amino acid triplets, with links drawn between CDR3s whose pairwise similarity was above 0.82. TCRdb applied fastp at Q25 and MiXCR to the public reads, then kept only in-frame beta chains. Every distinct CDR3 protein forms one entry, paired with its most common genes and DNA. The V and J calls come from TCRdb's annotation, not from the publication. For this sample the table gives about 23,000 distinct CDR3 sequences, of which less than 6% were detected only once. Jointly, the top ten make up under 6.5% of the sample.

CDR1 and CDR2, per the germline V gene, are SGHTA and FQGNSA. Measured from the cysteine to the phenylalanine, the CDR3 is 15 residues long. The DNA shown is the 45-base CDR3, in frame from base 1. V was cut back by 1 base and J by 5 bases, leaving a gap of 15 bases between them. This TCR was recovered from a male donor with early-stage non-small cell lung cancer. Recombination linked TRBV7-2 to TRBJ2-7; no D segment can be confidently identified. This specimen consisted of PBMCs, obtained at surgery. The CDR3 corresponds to CASSLGTQRGHEQYF. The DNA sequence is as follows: TGTGCCAGCAGCTTAGGAACCCAACGAGGCCACGAGCAGTACTTC.